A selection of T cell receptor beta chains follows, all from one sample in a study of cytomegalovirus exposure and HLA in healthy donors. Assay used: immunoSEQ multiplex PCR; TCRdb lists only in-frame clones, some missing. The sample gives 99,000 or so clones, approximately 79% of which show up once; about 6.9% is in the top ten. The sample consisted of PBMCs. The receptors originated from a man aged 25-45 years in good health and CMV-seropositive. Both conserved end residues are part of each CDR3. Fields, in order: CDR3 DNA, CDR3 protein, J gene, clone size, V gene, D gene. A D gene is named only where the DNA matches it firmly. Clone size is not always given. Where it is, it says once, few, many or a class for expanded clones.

cdr3_nt: TGTGCCAGCAGCTGGGGACAGGGGCCCCGTGAAGCTTTCTTT
cdr3_aa: CASSWGQGPREAFF
j_call: TRBJ1-1
clone_size: .
v_call: TRBV5-6
d_call: TRBD1

cdr3_nt: TGTGCCAGCAGCTTGTTCTTGAGCCTTAATGAAAAACTGTTTTTT
cdr3_aa: CASSLFLSLNEKLFF
j_call: TRBJ1-4
clone_size: .
v_call: TRBV7-2
d_call: .

cdr3_nt: TGCGCCAGCAGCCAATGGAGGAACGAAAAACTGTTTTTT
cdr3_aa: CASSQWRNEKLFF
j_call: TRBJ1-4
clone_size: .
v_call: TRBV4-1
d_call: .

cdr3_nt: TGTGCCAGCAGCCCACATAGCGGGGCGGAGACCCAGTACTTC
cdr3_aa: CASSPHSGAETQYF
j_call: TRBJ2-5
clone_size: .
v_call: TRBV7-3
d_call: TRBD2

cdr3_nt: TGTGCCAGCCTAACTTTACAGGGGGCTCAGCTCGGCACTGAAGCTTTCTTT
cdr3_aa: CASLTLQGAQLGTEAFF
j_call: TRBJ1-1
clone_size: .
v_call: TRBV11-2
d_call: TRBD1

cdr3_nt: TGTGCCAGCAGCGTGATAGGGACTAGCGGGGACTCTGGGGCCAACGTCCTGACTTTC
cdr3_aa: CASSVIGTSGDSGANVLTF
j_call: TRBJ2-6
clone_size: .
v_call: TRBV9
d_call: TRBD2

cdr3_nt: TGTGCCAGCCGAACCCCAAAGACTAGCGGGACTTACAATGAGCAGTTCTTC
cdr3_aa: CASRTPKTSGTYNEQFF
j_call: TRBJ2-1
clone_size: .
v_call: TRBV27
d_call: TRBD2

cdr3_nt: TGTGCCAGTAGTATAATGCAGGGGAGAGAGACCCAGTACTTC
cdr3_aa: CASSIMQGRETQYF
j_call: TRBJ2-5
clone_size: few
v_call: TRBV19
d_call: .

cdr3_nt: TGTGCCAGCAGCGCTGGACAGGGTCAGAACTATGGCTACACCTTC
cdr3_aa: CASSAGQGQNYGYTF
j_call: TRBJ1-2
clone_size: .
v_call: TRBV5-6
d_call: TRBD1

cdr3_nt: TGTGCCAGCAGTTTAGGAGGGGCCCTGGACGAGCAGTACTTC
cdr3_aa: CASSLGGALDEQYF
j_call: TRBJ2-7
clone_size: .
v_call: TRBV27
d_call: .

cdr3_nt: TGCGCCAGCACTAAGACAGGGGAGACTGAAGCTTTCTTT
cdr3_aa: CASTKTGETEAFF
j_call: TRBJ1-1
clone_size: .
v_call: TRBV10-1
d_call: TRBD1

cdr3_nt: TGTGCCAGCAGCTTATATCGGACAGGGTCCCAGGAGACCCAGTACTTC
cdr3_aa: CASSLYRTGSQETQYF
j_call: TRBJ2-5
clone_size: once
v_call: TRBV7-6
d_call: TRBD1

cdr3_nt: TGCGCCAGCAGCTTAGAGCGGGGGTCCGGGAATGAGCAGTTCTTC
cdr3_aa: CASSLERGSGNEQFF
j_call: TRBJ2-1
clone_size: .
v_call: TRBV5-1
d_call: TRBD2

cdr3_nt: TGTGCCAGCAGCTTAGGCCTAGCGGGGGCCCACGAGCAGTACTTC
cdr3_aa: CASSLGLAGAHEQYF
j_call: TRBJ2-7
clone_size: .
v_call: TRBV7-2
d_call: TRBD2

cdr3_nt: TGTGCCAGCAGCTTAGGAATAGCAGGGAGGGGCACTGAAGCTTTCTTT
cdr3_aa: CASSLGIAGRGTEAFF
j_call: TRBJ1-1
clone_size: .
v_call: TRBV11-2
d_call: .

cdr3_nt: TGTGCCAGCAGTGAGACAGGGGCGAACACTGAAGCTTTCTTT
cdr3_aa: CASSETGANTEAFF
j_call: TRBJ1-1
clone_size: .
v_call: TRBV25-1
d_call: TRBD1

cdr3_nt: TGTGCCAGCAGTTTATTCGGGGGCAATCAGCCCCAGCATTTT
cdr3_aa: CASSLFGGNQPQHF
j_call: TRBJ1-5
clone_size: .
v_call: TRBV28
d_call: .

cdr3_nt: TGTGCCAGCAGTGGAGGACAGGGGATCACAGATACGCAGTATTTT
cdr3_aa: CASSGGQGITDTQYF
j_call: TRBJ2-3
clone_size: .
v_call: TRBV2
d_call: TRBD1

cdr3_nt: TGTGCCTGGAGTATGGCGACTCCGGCAGATACGCAGTATTTT
cdr3_aa: CAWSMATPADTQYF
j_call: TRBJ2-3
clone_size: .
v_call: TRBV30
d_call: .

cdr3_nt: TGCGCCAGCAGCCTGGGGAGCTGGGAGCAGTTCTTC
cdr3_aa: CASSLGSWEQFF
j_call: TRBJ2-1
clone_size: .
v_call: TRBV5-1
d_call: .

cdr3_nt: TGTGCCAGCAGTGCTGTCACAGTAACCAACACAGATACGCAGTATTTT
cdr3_aa: CASSAVTVTNTDTQYF
j_call: TRBJ2-3
clone_size: .
v_call: TRBV27
d_call: .

cdr3_nt: TGTGCCAGCAGCCCAGATTACGACACTGAAGCTTTCTTT
cdr3_aa: CASSPDYDTEAFF
j_call: TRBJ1-1
clone_size: .
v_call: TRBV7-3
d_call: .

cdr3_nt: TGTGCCAGCAGCGGGGACAGGGGTAGAACTGAAGCTTTCTTT
cdr3_aa: CASSGDRGRTEAFF
j_call: TRBJ1-1
clone_size: .
v_call: TRBV6-1
d_call: TRBD1